This T cell receptor beta chain originates from a study of blood T cell repertoires in COVID-19. Whole-study context: T cells, B-cell-depleted T cells, or PBMCs provided the cDNA or gDNA that served as material.

The germline V and J ends were trimmed by 8 bases and 4 bases, with 17 bases remaining between them. CDR3 length equals 14 residues. Germline V gene sequence: CDR1 SNHLY, CDR2 FYNNEI. In the authors' workflow: Estimation of nucleated cell counts relied on the amplification of reference gene primers. This table comes from immunoSEQ multiplex PCR, and its TCRdb copy is limited to in-frame clones, with some not included. V and J calls and clone size follow that table, whereas D and trimming were derived from the DNA. Of about 170,000 clones in the sample, around 85% are singletons; the top ten hold 3% to 4%.

V and J are TRBV2 and TRBJ2-5; a possible D gene is TRBD1 (7 bases). Sequenced input: peripheral blood. The TCR comes from a human donor with acute or convalescent COVID-19. The donor label of this sample is uncertain. CDR3 nucleotides: TGTGCCAGCGGGCAGGGGGGCTTCGGAGAGACCCAGTACTTC. This gives the protein CASGQGGFGETQYF.